This T cell receptor beta chain is from a study of blood T cell repertoires in COVID-19 (dated by TCRdb to about 2020). With respect to the entire study: Samples from collaborators originated in the United States, Italy and Spain and spanned both the acute and convalescent phases of COVID-19. The material from the prospective study consisted of cDNA or gDNA derived from T cells, B-cell-depleted T cells, or PBMCs. The dataset comprised deeply sampled blood TCRbeta repertoires from subjects exposed to, actively infected with, or recovered from COVID-19. The repertoires were released in a freely available public database intended as a resource for research on the immune response to SARS-CoV-2. Samples came from the ongoing ImmuneRACE study (first 160 participants) plus 1,254 subjects from 6 global collaborators. Nearly every sample came with metadata listing a de-identified subject ID, COVID-19 status, age in years and sex. Where HLA class I and class II types were available, the types were taken from metadata supplied by the sample provider, not from assay-based typing. Overall results and qualifications from the work: The amount of clinical and demographic metadata varied by source and participant and was provided uncurated.

The immunoSEQ Assay, a bias-controlled multiplex PCR, was used to amplify TCRbeta CDR3 regions from genomic DNA. The study's own analysis went as follows. Within the assay, amplification of reference gene primers was used to estimate how many nucleated cells each sample contained. To quantify the absolute abundance of each unique TCRbeta CDR3 rearrangement, sequence reads were collapsed and filtered. For each sample, productive Simpson clonality was calculated as the square root of Simpson's diversity index across productive rearrangements. Sourced from immuneACCESS, this table was stored by TCRdb with only in-frame sequences that have V and J called. A share of the clones is absent; for the studies checked, an unresolved V gene accounts for under half, and the remainder has no known explanation. That table furnishes V, J and clone size, whereas the DNA furnished D and trimming. This sample comprises roughly 180,000 clones, more than 70% of them detected only once. Clones ranked in the top ten supply about 3.9% of the sample.

The collaborating institutions used their own protocols to collect whole blood in K2EDTA tubes. For TCRbeta analysis, collaborators shipped samples in one of three forms: frozen whole blood, isolated PBMCs, or DNA extracted from either of those sample types. Only a few counts were recorded for this clone. Its cognate antigen has yet to be identified. No much larger clonotype is one base removed from it; base qualities were not supplied. The source of this sequence is a woman aged 25 to 39 with acute or convalescent COVID-19. The sample comprised peripheral blood.

CDR3 sequence: CASSLDRGHSYEQYF. The nucleotide sequence reads TGTGCCAGCAGCTTAGACAGGGGACATTCCTACGAGCAGTACTTC. The receptor chain draws on TRBV7-6 and TRBJ2-7, with 7 bases matching TRBD1. The germline V gene yields SGHVS for CDR1 and FNYEAQ for CDR2. V loses 1 base at its end and J loses 1 base; junction bases beyond the gene matches: 4. Taken from cysteine to phenylalanine, the CDR3 has 15 residues. Only CDR3 DNA remains: 45 bases, in frame from the first base.